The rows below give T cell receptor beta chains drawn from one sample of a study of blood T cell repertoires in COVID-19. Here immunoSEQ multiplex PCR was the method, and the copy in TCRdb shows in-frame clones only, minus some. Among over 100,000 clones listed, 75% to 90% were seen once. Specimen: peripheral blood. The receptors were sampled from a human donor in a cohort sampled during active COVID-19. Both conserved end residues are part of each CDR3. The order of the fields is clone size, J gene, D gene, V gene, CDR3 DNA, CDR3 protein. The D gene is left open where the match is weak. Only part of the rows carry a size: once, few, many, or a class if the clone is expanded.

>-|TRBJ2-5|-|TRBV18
TGTGCCAGCTCACCAACGAGCGAGACCCAGTACTTC
CASSPTSETQYF
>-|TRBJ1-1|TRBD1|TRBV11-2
TGTGCCAGCAGTGGACAGGGAAACACTGAAGCTTTCTTT
CASSGQGNTEAFF
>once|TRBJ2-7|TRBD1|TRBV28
TGTGCCAGCAGTCCCGGGACAGGGCGTTACGAGCAGTACTTC
CASSPGTGRYEQYF
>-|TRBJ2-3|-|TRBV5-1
TGCGCCAGCAGCGCCGGACAGTTCACAGATACGCAGTATTTT
CASSAGQFTDTQYF
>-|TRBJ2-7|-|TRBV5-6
TGTGCCAGCAGCGAACTGGACAGTTACGAGCAGTACTTC
CASSELDSYEQYF
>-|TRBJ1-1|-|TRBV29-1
TGCAGCGTGACCCGGGGCACTGAAGCTTTCTTT
CSVTRGTEAFF
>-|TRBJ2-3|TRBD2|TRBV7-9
TGTGCCAGCAGCTTGGGACTAGCGGGGGCAGTCACAGATACGCAGTATTTT
CASSLGLAGAVTDTQYF
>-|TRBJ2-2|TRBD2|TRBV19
TGTGCCAGTAGTATGCGACAGCTAACATACGGGACTAGCGGGAGCTGGGAGCTGTTTTTT
CASSMRQLTYGTSGSWELFF
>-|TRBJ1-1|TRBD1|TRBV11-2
TGTGCCAGCAGCCAAGGACAGGTCCTTCACACTGAAGCTTTCTTT
CASSQGQVLHTEAFF
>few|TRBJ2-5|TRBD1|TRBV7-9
TGTGCCAGCAGCGTCCTAACAGGGGATGGGACCCAGTACTTC
CASSVLTGDGTQYF